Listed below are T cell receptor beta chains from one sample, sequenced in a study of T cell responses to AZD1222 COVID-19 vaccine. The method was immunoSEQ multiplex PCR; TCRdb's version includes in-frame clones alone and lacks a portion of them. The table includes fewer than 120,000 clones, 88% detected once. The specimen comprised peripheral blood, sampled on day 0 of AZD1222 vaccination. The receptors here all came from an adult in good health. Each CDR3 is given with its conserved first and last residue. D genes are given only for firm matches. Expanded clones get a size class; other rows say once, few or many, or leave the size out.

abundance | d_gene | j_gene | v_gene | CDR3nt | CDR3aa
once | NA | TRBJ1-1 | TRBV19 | TGTGCCAGTAGTATAGGCCAGGCGGCTGTCACTGAAGCTTTCTTT | CASSIGQAAVTEAFF
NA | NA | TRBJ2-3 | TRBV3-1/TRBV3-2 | TGTGCCAGCAGCCAAGCGGGGCGCCCTAGCACAGATACGCAGTATTTT | CASSQAGRPSTDTQYF
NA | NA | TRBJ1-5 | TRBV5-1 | TGCGCCAGCAGCTTGGAGGGCCGGCAGCCCCAGCATTTT | CASSLEGRQPQHF
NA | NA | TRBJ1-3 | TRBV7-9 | TGTGCCAGCAGCTATCGAACGGGCTCTGGAAACACCATATATTTT | CASSYRTGSGNTIYF
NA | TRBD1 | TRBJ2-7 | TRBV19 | TGTGCCGCGAGGGGACAGGGGTACGAGCAGTACTTC | CAARGQGYEQYF
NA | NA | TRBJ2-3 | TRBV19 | TGTGCCAGTAAACGGGGCCCGAGCACAGATACGCAGTATTTT | CASKRGPSTDTQYF
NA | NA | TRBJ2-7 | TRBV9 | TGTGCCAGCAGCGGGTCTACAAGGCAAGAGCAGTACTTC | CASSGSTRQEQYF
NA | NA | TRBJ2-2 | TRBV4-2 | TGTGCCAGCAGCCAAGACCACTACACCGGGGAGCTGTTTTTT | CASSQDHYTGELFF
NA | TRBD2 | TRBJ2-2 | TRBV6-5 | TGTGCCAGCAGTTACTCTTCGGCTAGCGGCACCGGGGAGCTGTTTTTT | CASSYSSASGTGELFF
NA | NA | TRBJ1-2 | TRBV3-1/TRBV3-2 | TGTGCCAGCAGCCAAGACAGAAACTTATGGTATGGCTACACCTTC | CASSQDRNLWYGYTF
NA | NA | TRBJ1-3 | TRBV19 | TGTGCCAGTATGCAGGTCAACTCTGGAAACACCATATATTTT | CASMQVNSGNTIYF
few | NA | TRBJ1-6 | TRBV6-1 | TGTGCCAGCAGTGAAAGATTTAATTCACCCCTCCACTTT | CASSERFNSPLHF
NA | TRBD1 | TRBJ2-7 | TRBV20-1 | TGCAGTGCTAGAGGCAGGGGGGAGCAGTACTTC | CSARGRGEQYF
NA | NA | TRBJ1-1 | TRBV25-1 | TGTGCCAGCAGCGCCGGGGATAACACTGAAGCTTTCTTT | CASSAGDNTEAFF
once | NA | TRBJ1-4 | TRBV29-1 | TGCAGCGTTGGGACATCTTCATATGAAAAACTGTTTTTT | CSVGTSSYEKLFF
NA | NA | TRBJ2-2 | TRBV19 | TGTGCCAGTATGGGGGGAACCGGGGAGCTGTTTTTT | CASMGGTGELFF
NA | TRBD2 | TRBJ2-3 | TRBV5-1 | TGCGCCAGCAGTTACCGTGGACTAGCGGGACCCAGCAGCACAGATACGCAGTATTTT | CASSYRGLAGPSSTDTQYF
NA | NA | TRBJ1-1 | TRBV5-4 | TGTGCCAGCAGCCGACTAGGGGGTGCATTCCAAGCTTTCTTT | CASSRLGGAFQAFF
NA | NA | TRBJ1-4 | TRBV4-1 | TGCGCCAGCAGCCCTGGGAGCTTACCGGGGGAAAAACTGTTTTTT | CASSPGSLPGEKLFF
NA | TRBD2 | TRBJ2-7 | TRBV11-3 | TGTGCCAGCAGCTTAGGGACTAGCGGCGAGCAGTACTTC | CASSLGTSGEQYF
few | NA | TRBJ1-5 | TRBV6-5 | TGTGCCACCGGGGGGGGCAACAATCAGCCCCAGCATTTT | CATGGGNNQPQHF
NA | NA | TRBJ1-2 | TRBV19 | TGTGCCAGTAGTACCCAGGGACGGAACTATGGCTACACCTTC | CASSTQGRNYGYTF
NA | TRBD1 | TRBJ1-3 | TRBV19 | TGTGCCAGTAGTGTCGACAGGGGTACTGGAAACACCATATATTTT | CASSVDRGTGNTIYF
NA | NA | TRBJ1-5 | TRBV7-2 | TGTGCCAGCAGCTCCCAAAGGAATCAGCCCCAGCATTTT | CASSSQRNQPQHF
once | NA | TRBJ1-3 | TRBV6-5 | TGTGCCAGCAATAATATAAACTCTGGAAACACCATATATTTT | CASNNINSGNTIYF
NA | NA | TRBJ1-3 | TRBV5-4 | TGTGCCAGCAGCTTGGGTCCAAGTGCTGAATATGGAAACACCATATATTTT | CASSLGPSAEYGNTIYF
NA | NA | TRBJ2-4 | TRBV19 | TGTGCCAGTAGTATAGACCTCACACGGAACATTCAGTACTTC | CASSIDLTRNIQYF
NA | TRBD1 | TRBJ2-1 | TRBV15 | TGTGCCACCAGCCCCCATCCGGGACAGGGAGGCAATGAGCAGTTCTTC | CATSPHPGQGGNEQFF
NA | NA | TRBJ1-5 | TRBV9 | TGTGCCAGCAGCGAGGGGATAGGCCTAAGCAATCAGCCCCAGCATTTT | CASSEGIGLSNQPQHF
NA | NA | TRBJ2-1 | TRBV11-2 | TGTGCCAGCAGCGGCGACAGGAGATACAATGAGCAGTTCTTC | CASSGDRRYNEQFF
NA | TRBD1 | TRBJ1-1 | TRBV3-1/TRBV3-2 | TGTGCCAGCAGCCTCCGACAGGGTGAAGCTTTCTTT | CASSLRQGEAFF
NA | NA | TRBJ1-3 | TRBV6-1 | TGTGCCAGCAGTGAACGGGGGTACGGAAACACCATATATTTT | CASSERGYGNTIYF
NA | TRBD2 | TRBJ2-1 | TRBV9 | TGTGCCAGCAGCTCAGGACTAGCGGGAGCCCATGAGCAGTTCTTC | CASSSGLAGAHEQFF